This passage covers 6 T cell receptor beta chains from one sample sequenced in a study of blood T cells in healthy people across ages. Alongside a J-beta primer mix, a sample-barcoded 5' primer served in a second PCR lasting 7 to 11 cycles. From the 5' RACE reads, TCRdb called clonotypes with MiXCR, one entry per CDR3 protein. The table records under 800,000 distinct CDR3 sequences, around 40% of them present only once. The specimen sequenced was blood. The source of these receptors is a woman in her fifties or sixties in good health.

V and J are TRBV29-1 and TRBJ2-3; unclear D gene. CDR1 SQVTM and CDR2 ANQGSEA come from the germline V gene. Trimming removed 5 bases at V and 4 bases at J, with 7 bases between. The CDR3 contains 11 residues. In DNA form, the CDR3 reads TGCAGCGTTTCGCACGCAGATACGCAGTATTTT. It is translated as CSVSHADTQYF.

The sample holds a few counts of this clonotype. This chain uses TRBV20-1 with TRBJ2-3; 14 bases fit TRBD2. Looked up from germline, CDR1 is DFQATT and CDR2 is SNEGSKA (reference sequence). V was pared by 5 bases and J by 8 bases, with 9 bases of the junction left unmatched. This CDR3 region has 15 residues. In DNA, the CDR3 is TGCAGTGCTCGGGGACTAGCGGGGGCCTTCTTTACGCAGTATTTT. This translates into CSARGLAGAFFTQYF.

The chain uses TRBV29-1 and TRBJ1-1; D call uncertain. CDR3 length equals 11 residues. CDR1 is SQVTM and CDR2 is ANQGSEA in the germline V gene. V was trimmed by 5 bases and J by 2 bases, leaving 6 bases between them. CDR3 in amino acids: CSVPSNTEAFF. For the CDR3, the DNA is TGCAGCGTTCCCTCTAACACTGAAGCTTTCTTT. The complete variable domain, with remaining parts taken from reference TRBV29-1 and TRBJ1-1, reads SAVISQKPSRDICQRGTSLTIQCQVDSQVTMMFWYRQQPGQSLTLIATANQGSEATYESGFVIDKFPISRPNLTFSTLTVSNMSPEDSSIYLCSVPSNTEAFFGQGTRLTVV.

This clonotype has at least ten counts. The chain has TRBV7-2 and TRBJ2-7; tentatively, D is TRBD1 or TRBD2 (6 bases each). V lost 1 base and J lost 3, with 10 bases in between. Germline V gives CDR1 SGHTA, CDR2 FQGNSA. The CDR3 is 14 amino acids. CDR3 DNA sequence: TGTGCCAGCAGCTTAGACGGGGGCGTCTACGAGCAGTACTTC. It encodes CASSLDGGVYEQYF.

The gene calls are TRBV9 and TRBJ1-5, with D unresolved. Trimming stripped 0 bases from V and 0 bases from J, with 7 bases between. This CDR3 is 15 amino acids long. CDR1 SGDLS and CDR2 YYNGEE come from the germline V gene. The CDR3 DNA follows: TGTGCCAGCAGCGTAGCCGGGGATAGCAATCAGCCCCAGCATTTT. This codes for CASSVAGDSNQPQHF.

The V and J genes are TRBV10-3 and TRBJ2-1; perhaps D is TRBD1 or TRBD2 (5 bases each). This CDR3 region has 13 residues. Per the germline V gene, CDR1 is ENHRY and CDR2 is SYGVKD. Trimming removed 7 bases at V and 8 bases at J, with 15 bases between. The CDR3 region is CAITRDLTYEQFF. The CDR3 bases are TGTGCCATCACCAGGGACCTTACATATGAGCAGTTCTTC.